These 30 T cell receptor beta chains were all obtained from the same sample, sequenced in a study of shared clonotypes between healthy human individuals (dated by TCRdb to 2020 to 2022). Library generation was performed with the immunoSEQ multiplex PCR assay. The table comes from immuneACCESS by way of TCRdb, which keeps in-frame sequences with V and J called. Part of the clones is missing from these tables; in studies checked, under half for an unresolved V gene and the rest for unknown reasons. In all, the sample holds millions of clones, and approximately 95% of those were seen once. 0.13% of the sample is taken by the ten largest. Sequences were obtained from naive CD4+ T cells sorted from blood. Sample cell subset or site, as interpreted from the label and publication: CD45RA+ positively selected. These receptors came from a man aged 18 to 30 in good health.

The V and J genes are TRBV9 and TRBJ2-5, with D uncertain. The CDR3 length is 14 residues. The V gene lost 0 bases and the J gene lost 7 bases, with 13 bases spanning the gap. The germline V gene has CDR1 SGDLS and CDR2 YYNGEE. The chain's CDR3 is CASSVENSLGTQYF. In nucleotides, the CDR3 is TGTGCCAGCAGCGTAGAGAATAGTCTGGGGACCCAGTACTTC.

This clone was found a few times. This chain uses TRBV7-9 with TRBJ1-6; weak D call: TRBD1 (6 bases). The V gene's germline CDR1 is SEHNR and CDR2 FQNEAQ (reference sequence). V lost 3 bases and J lost 7, with 7 bases in between. The CDR3 has 13 residues. The CDR3 bases are TGTGCCAGCAGCTTCACAGGGAATTCACCCCTCCACTTT. Its protein is CASSFTGNSPLHF.

The chain uses TRBV5-4 and TRBJ2-3; D gene unclear. Germline lookup yields CDR1 SGHNT and CDR2 YYREEE (reference sequence). The germline V and J ends were trimmed by 0 bases and 4 bases, with 6 bases remaining between them. The CDR3 extends over 13 amino acids. The DNA for the CDR3 is TGTGCCAGCAGCTTGGCTCTCCCAGATACGCAGTATTTT. This translates into CASSLALPDTQYF.

The V gene is TRBV19, the J gene TRBJ1-4, with D hard to call. CDR1 LNHDA and CDR2 SQIVND come from the germline V gene (reference sequence). The CDR3 contains 15 residues. Trimming removed 3 bases at V and 0 bases at J, with 8 bases between. The CDR3 region is CASSIFISTNEKLFF. For the CDR3, the DNA is TGTGCCAGTAGTATCTTTATATCAACTAATGAAAAACTGTTTTTT.

This clone was found once. This rearrangement joins TRBV7-2 to TRBJ1-3; D is undetermined. CDR1 is SGHTA and CDR2 is FQGNSA in the germline V gene. Deletions cut 4 bases from V and 7 bases from J, with 11 bases between. The CDR3 runs 13 residues. This chain's CDR3 is CASSSGLGNTIYF. Written as DNA, the CDR3 is TGTGCCAGCAGCTCGGGCCTAGGGAACACCATATATTTT. Using reference TRBV7-2 and TRBJ1-3 for the parts outside the CDR3, the full variable domain is GAGVSQSPSNKVTEKGKDVELRCDPISGHTALYWYRQSLGQGLEFLIYFQGNSAPDKSGLPSDRFSAERTGGSVSTLTIQRTQQEDSAVYLCASSSGLGNTIYFGEGSWLTVV.

The chain carries TRBV27 and TRBJ2-1; the D gene is possibly TRBD2 (6 bases). Germline V gives CDR1 MNHEY, CDR2 SMNVEV (reference sequence). Trimming removed 4 bases at V and 8 bases at J, with 24 bases between. This CDR3 has 17 residues. For the CDR3, the DNA is TGTGCCAGCAGTTCCCCTCCCGGGCGGGATCGATATTATGAGCAGTTCTTC. It yields the protein CASSSPPGRDRYYEQFF.

As concerns this clone: At the DNA level, this CDR3 is encoded by other sequences in the same sample as well. The V call is TRBV7-6, the J call TRBJ2-1; 8 bases fit TRBD1. The CDR3 spans 15 residues. The germline CDR1 and CDR2 sequences are SGHVS and FNYEAQ. Trimming removed 4 bases from V and 0 bases from J; junction bases left unmatched: 2. CDR3: CASSYDRGSYNEQFF. The CDR3 region has the DNA TGTGCCAGCAGCTACGACAGGGGCTCCTACAATGAGCAGTTCTTC.

This sequence joins TRBV6-5 and TRBJ2-4; D is ambiguous. From germline, CDR1 is MNHEY and CDR2 SVGAGI. The V and J ends lost 5 bases and 0 bases respectively, with 8 bases between them. There are 14 residues in the CDR3. The CDR3 sequence is CASSPPIAKNIQYF. DNA of the CDR3: TGTGCCAGCAGTCCCCCAATAGCCAAAAACATTCAGTACTTC.

The chain has TRBV10-3 and TRBJ2-2, with D hard to call. This CDR3 region has 14 residues. Germline CDR1 and CDR2: ENHRY and SYGVKD. Trimming removed 4 bases at V and 1 base at J, with 7 bases between. CDR3 in DNA: TGTGCCATCAGTGCCGCGGAGAACACCGGGGAGCTGTTTTTT. Translation: CAISAAENTGELFF.

This clone was counted a single time. This chain uses TRBV18 with TRBJ2-7, with TRBD1 identical over 9 bases. The CDR3 loop spans 14 amino acids. Germline V lookup: CDR1 KGHSH, CDR2 LQKENI. V gave up 3 bases and J gave up 5 bases; unmatched junction bases: 5. CDR3 DNA: TGTGCCAGCTCACCGGGACAGGGAAGCCACGAGCAGTACTTC. This translates into CASSPGQGSHEQYF.

J is TRBJ2-5 and V is TRBV30; possible D gene TRBD2, 7 bases. The CDR3 contains 12 residues. V lost 5 bases to trimming and J lost 8 bases, with 15 bases between them. Germline loops: CDR1 GTSNPN, CDR2 SVGIG (reference sequence). In DNA, the CDR3 is TGTGCCTGGGGAGGGGGGGAAACTACCCAGTACTTC. Amino acids: CAWGGGETTQYF.

V is TRBV28 and J is TRBJ1-1; D not resolved. The CDR3 sequence is 14 residues long. CDR1 is MDHEN and CDR2 is SYDVKM in the germline V gene. Trimming stripped 6 bases from V and 11 bases from J, with 22 bases between. CDR3 coding DNA: TGTGCCAGCAGACTCTCCGGACGCCCTTGGCAGGCTTTCTTT. The encoded protein is CASRLSGRPWQAFF.

Concerning this clone itself: The same CDR3 can be traced to other DNA sequences in this sample. The V gene is TRBV5-1, the J gene TRBJ1-1; D possibly corresponds to TRBD1 (5 bases). Germline CDR1 is SGHRS and CDR2 is YFSETQ. Between the trimmed V and J ends, which lost 2 bases and 0 bases, there was a span of 8 bases. The CDR3 runs to 14 residues. DNA for the CDR3: TGCGCCAGCAGCTTCCGGGACCTGAACACTGAAGCTTTCTTT. Its translation: CASSFRDLNTEAFF.

The chain links TRBV6-4 to TRBJ1-5; tentatively, D is TRBD1 (6 bases). CDR1 and CDR2 from the germline V gene are MRHNA and SNTAGT. Trimming shortened V by 7 bases and J by 6 bases, and 13 bases separated the two germline ends. CDR3 length: 13 residues. The CDR3 DNA is TGTGCCAGCAAACCCACAGGGCTTCAGCCCCAGCATTTT. It yields the protein CASKPTGLQPQHF.

V gene TRBV11-3 combines with J gene TRBJ1-1; D remains ambiguous. CDR3 length equals 13 residues. V lost 5 bases, J lost 3 bases, and 10 bases lay in between. Germline V CDR1 and CDR2: SGHNT, YENEEA. Written as DNA, the CDR3 is TGTGCCAGCAGCCCTACAGAAGACACTGAAGCTTTCTTT. The encoded protein is CASSPTEDTEAFF. Combining the CDR3 with reference TRBV11-3 and TRBJ1-1 gives the whole variable domain EAGVVQSPRYKIIEKKQPVAFWCNPISGHNTLYWYLQNLGQGPELLIRYENEEAVDDSQLPKDRFSAERLKGVDSTLKIQPAELGDSAVYLCASSPTEDTEAFFGQGTRLTVV.

V is TRBV27 and J is TRBJ1-1; D is unclear. In germline, CDR1 is MNHEY, CDR2 SMNVEV (reference sequence). V lost 6 bases and J lost 7, with 18 bases in between. The length of the CDR3 is 14 residues. In DNA form, the CDR3 reads TGTGCCAGCAGGCCCCCTAATCTTAACGGTGAAGCTTTCTTT. Its translation is CASRPPNLNGEAFF.

The chain joins TRBV7-2 to TRBJ2-5, with 9 positions matching TRBD2. The CDR3 totals 15 residues. J was trimmed by 4 bases and V by 5 bases; bases with no gene match: 8. The germline V gene encodes CDR1 SGHTA and CDR2 FQGNSA. The CDR3 DNA reads as TGTGCCAGCAGCCCGAGTCCTAGCGGGATAGAGACCCAGTACTTC. It is translated as CASSPSPSGIETQYF.

V gene TRBV28 combines with J gene TRBJ1-5; D not certain. The CDR3 contains 13 residues. Germline V gene sequence: CDR1 MDHEN, CDR2 SYDVKM. V shed 6 bases and J shed 6 bases, with 12 bases lying between them. CDR3 in amino acids: CASSRGPGQPQHF. CDR3 in DNA: TGTGCCAGCAGCAGAGGACCTGGTCAGCCCCAGCATTTT. The variable domain in full, completed from reference TRBV28 and TRBJ1-5, reads DVKVTQSSRYLVKRTGEKVFLECVQDMDHENMFWYRQDPGLGLRLIYFSYDVKMKEKGDIPEGYSVSREKKERFSLILESASTNQTSMYLCASSRGPGQPQHFGDGTRLSIL.

This chain joins TRBV2 and TRBJ2-7; 8 nucleotides match TRBD2. This CDR3 has 15 amino acids. Germline V lookup: CDR1 SNHLY, CDR2 FYNNEI. V lost 4 bases, J lost 1 base, and 6 bases stayed unmatched. CDR3 coding DNA: TGTGCCAGCAGTGTGGAAGCGGGGGAGTCCTACGAGCAGTACTTC. As protein: CASSVEAGESYEQYF.

The chain uses TRBV19 and TRBJ1-2; D uncertain. The germline CDR1 and CDR2 sequences are LNHDA and SQIVND (reference sequence). V lost 5 bases to trimming and J lost 10 bases, with 17 bases between them. The CDR3 totals 13 residues. The DNA for the CDR3 is TGTGCCAGTAGTTCCGGGTTATCTATGCCCTACACCTTC. It codes for CASSSGLSMPYTF.

As DNA, the CDR3 is TGTGCCAGCGCACTCTACCGGGACAGGGGGCTCGAGCAGTACTTC. It specifies CASALYRDRGLEQYF. The chain combines TRBV27 with TRBJ2-7; 12 bases fit TRBD1. V shed 8 bases, J shed 6 bases, and the junction held 11 bases outside the gene matches. The CDR3 spans 15 residues. Germline lookup yields CDR1 MNHEY and CDR2 SMNVEV (reference sequence).

This sequence joins TRBV7-2 and TRBJ2-7, with D perhaps TRBD1 or TRBD2 (5 bases each). The CDR3 extends over 14 amino acids. Germline CDR1 SGHTA, CDR2 FQGNSA. V lost 5 bases to trimming and J lost 4 bases, with 15 bases between them. CDR3 bases: TGTGCCAGCAGCCCACGGGGCCGAGCTTACGAGCAGTACTTC. Its protein is CASSPRGRAYEQYF.

The gene calls are TRBV19 and TRBJ1-1; a weak D match, TRBD1 (5 bases). Trimming left V 4 bases short and J 4 bases short, with 28 bases between. CDR3 length: 19 amino acids. Germline V lookup: CDR1 LNHDA, CDR2 SQIVND (reference sequence). As DNA, the CDR3 is TGTGCCAGTAGTACGCCAGGGCAAGGACGGTGGTTTGAAAGCACTGAAGCTTTCTTT. Amino acid sequence: CASSTPGQGRWFESTEAFF.

This rearrangement joins TRBV2 to TRBJ2-1; D is ambiguous. Germline V gene data show CDR1 as SNHLY and CDR2 as FYNNEI. V gave up 3 bases and J gave up 10 bases, with 10 bases separating them. The CDR3 spans 12 residues. The CDR3 sequence is CASSDALREQFF. The DNA for the CDR3 is TGTGCCAGCAGTGACGCCCTCAGGGAGCAGTTCTTC. Filled out from reference TRBV2 and TRBJ2-1, the complete variable domain reads EPEVTQTPSHQVTQMGQEVILRCVPISNHLYFYWYRQILGQKVEFLVSFYNNEISEKSEIFDDQFSVERPDGSNFTLKIRSTKLEDSAMYFCASSDALREQFFGPGTRLTVL.

J is TRBJ2-7 and V is TRBV5-5; no clear D. The length of the CDR3 is 13 residues. The germline gives CDR1 SGHKS, CDR2 YYEKEE (reference sequence). Deletions cut 7 bases from V and 3 bases from J, with 14 bases between. The CDR3 spells CASGKNTGYEQYF. The CDR3 DNA follows: TGTGCCAGCGGAAAGAACACGGGCTACGAGCAGTACTTC.

There are a few counts of this clone. The gene calls are TRBV2 and TRBJ1-6, with a tentative D call TRBD1 (5 bases). CDR1 and CDR2 from the germline V gene are SNHLY and FYNNEI. V lost 8 bases to trimming and J lost 6 bases, with 14 bases between them. CDR3 length equals 14 residues. The CDR3 bases are TGTGCCAGCGGGCGGGACGCGGTTAATTCACCCCTCCACTTT. As protein: CASGRDAVNSPLHF.

The CDR3 sequence is CASSSWTSGPGDTQYF. As DNA, the CDR3 is TGTGCCAGTAGTTCCTGGACTAGCGGGCCGGGAGATACGCAGTATTTT. This chain uses TRBV19 with TRBJ2-3; TRBD2 matches at 11 bases. Germline V gives CDR1 LNHDA, CDR2 SQIVND (reference sequence). The V gene end was trimmed by 5 bases and the J gene end by 5 bases; junction bases not matched to a gene: 9. This CDR3 is 16 amino acids long.

The V and J genes are TRBV6-5 and TRBJ2-3; D remains ambiguous. V lost 7 bases, J lost 2 bases, and 10 bases lay in between. Germline V gives CDR1 MNHEY, CDR2 SVGAGI. The CDR3 covers 13 residues. DNA of the CDR3: TGTGCCAGCAAAGACGGCCCCACAGATACGCAGTATTTT. It specifies CASKDGPTDTQYF.

The rearrangement links TRBV30 to TRBJ1-1, with 8 nucleotides matching TRBD1. CDR3 length: 17 amino acids. J was trimmed by 7 bases and V by 0 bases; bases with no gene match: 16. CDR1 and CDR2 from the germline V gene are GTSNPN and SVGIG (reference sequence). The CDR3 reads CAWSVRVPTGVDGEAFF. CDR3 sequence (DNA): TGTGCCTGGAGTGTACGTGTGCCGACAGGGGTAGACGGTGAAGCTTTCTTT.

V gene TRBV2 combines with J gene TRBJ2-1; TRBD2 is a possible D gene (5 bases). The germline CDR1 and CDR2 sequences are SNHLY and FYNNEI. Trimming removed 5 bases at V and 12 bases at J, with 29 bases between. This CDR3 is 17 amino acids long. The CDR3 DNA reads as TGTGCCAGCAGTCTCCTTCTTGGAAGCGGCCCCGTTACGGGGCAGTTCTTC. Translation: CASSLLLGSGPVTGQFF.